This paragraph covers one TCR beta chain sequence. Generated by immunoSEQ multiplex PCR, the TCRdb table keeps only in-frame clones and is missing some. The sample lists about 350,000 clones, about 85% seen once, with 3% to 4% in the top ten. The data originate from a study of Ad26.COV2.S vaccination and SARS-CoV-2 variants. Germline V lookup: CDR1 SNHLY, CDR2 FYNNEI. Trimming left V 10 bases short and J 1 base short, with 15 bases between. The length of the CDR3 is 14 residues. Sample treatment: roughly 20 received Ad26.COV2.S at low or high dose, single or two shots; about 5 received placebo; per-sample allocation not given. Specimen acquisition occurred on day 63 following the initial vaccine or placebo injection.

This sample comprised peripheral blood, obtained in a trial of Ad26.COV2.S vaccine versus placebo. The TCR sequence derives from a person aged 18 to 59 who received the Ad26.COV2.S COVID-19 vaccine or a placebo. The rearrangement joins TRBV2 to TRBJ2-3; TRBD1 is a possible D gene (6 bases). The CDR3 here is CATGSDSRTDTQYF. The CDR3 DNA sequence: TGTGCCACGGGGTCGGACAGTCGCACAGATACGCAGTATTTT.